The source of this T cell receptor (beta chain) is a study of monozygotic twins with cystic fibrosis. Study conclusions and caveats: Low clonality (median around 0.0094) suggested a mostly naive repertoire.

A remark on this clone: The antigen is not known.

Measured with immunoSEQ multiplex PCR; TCRdb has only the in-frame clones, and not every one. The top ten clones hold under 2% of a sample with tens of thousands of clones, approximately 80% of them seen once. The sample comprised blood. The sequence was collected from a girl aged 2-10 years with cystic fibrosis.

This CDR3 is CASRPSPNGGYTF. CDR3 nucleotide sequence: TGTGCCAGTAGACCGAGTCCAAACGGGGGCTACACCTTC. The chain has TRBV19 and TRBJ1-2; no reliable D call. The CDR3 runs to 13 residues. The V and J ends lost 6 bases and 8 bases respectively, with 16 bases between them. The V gene's germline CDR1 is LNHDA and CDR2 SQIVND (reference sequence).